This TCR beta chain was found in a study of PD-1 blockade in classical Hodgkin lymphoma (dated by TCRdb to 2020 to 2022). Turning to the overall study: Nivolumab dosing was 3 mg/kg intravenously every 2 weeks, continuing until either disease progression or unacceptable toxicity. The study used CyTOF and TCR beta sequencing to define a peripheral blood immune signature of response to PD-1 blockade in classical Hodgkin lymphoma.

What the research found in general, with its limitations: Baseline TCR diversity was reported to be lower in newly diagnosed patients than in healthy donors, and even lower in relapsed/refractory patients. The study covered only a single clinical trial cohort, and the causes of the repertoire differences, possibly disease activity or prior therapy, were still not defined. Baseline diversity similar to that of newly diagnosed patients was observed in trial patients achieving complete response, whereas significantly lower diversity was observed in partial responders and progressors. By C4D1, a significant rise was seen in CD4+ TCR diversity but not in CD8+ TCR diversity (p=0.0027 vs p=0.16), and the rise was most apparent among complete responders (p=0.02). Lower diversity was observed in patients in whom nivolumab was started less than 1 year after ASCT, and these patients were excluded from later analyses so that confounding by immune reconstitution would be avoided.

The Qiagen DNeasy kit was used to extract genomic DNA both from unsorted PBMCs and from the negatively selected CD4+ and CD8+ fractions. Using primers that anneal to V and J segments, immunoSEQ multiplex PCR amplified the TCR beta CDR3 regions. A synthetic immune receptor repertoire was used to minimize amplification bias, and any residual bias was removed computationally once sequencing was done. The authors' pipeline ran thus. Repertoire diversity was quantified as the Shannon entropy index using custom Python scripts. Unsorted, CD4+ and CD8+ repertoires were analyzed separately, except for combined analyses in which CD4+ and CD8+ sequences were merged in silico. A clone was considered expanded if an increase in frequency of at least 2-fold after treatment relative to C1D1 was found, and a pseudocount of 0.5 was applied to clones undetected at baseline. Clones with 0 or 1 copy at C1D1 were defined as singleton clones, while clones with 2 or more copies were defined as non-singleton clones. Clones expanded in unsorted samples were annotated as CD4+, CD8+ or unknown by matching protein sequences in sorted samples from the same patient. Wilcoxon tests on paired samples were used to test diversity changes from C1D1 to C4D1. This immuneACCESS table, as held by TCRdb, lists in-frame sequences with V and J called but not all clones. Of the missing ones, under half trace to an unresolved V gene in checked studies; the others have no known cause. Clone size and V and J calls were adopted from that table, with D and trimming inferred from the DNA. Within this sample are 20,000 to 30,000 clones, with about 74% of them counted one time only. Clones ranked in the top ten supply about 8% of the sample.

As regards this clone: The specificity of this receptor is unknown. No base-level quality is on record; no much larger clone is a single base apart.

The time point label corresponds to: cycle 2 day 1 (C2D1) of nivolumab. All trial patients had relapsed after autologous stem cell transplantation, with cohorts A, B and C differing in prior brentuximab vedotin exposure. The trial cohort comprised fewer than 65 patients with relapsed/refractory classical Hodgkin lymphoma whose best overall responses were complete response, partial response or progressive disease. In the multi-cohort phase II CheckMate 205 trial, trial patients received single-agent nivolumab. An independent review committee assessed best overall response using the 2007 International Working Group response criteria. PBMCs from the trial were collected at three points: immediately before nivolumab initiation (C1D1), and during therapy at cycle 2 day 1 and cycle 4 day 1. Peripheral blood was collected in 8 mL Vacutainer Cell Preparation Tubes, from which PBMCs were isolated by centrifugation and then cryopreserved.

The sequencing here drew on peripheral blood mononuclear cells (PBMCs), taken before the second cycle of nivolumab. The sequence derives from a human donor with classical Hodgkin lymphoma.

The nucleotide sequence reads TGTGCCAGCAGCCCTCTAGCGGGAGGGGACAATGAGCAGTTCTTC. The translation is CASSPLAGGDNEQFF. Here the chain combines TRBV5-4 and TRBJ2-1; TRBD2 fits 12 bases in the junction. CDR1 and CDR2 were assigned from the germline V gene (reference sequence) as SGHNT and YYREEE. From its cysteine to its phenylalanine, the CDR3 spans 15 amino acids. Of the read, only the CDR3 DNA is kept; its 45 bases are in frame from base 1. The junction shows trimming of 4 bases on V and 5 bases on J, and the gene matches do not reach 4 bases of it.